A selection of T cell receptor beta chains follows, all from one sample in a study of T cell changes during pregnancy in multiple sclerosis. The table came from immunoSEQ multiplex PCR; TCRdb's copy has only in-frame clones and leaves some out. The table lists 25,000 to 35,000 clones, 80% to 95% of them singletons. This specimen consisted of CD8+ T cells from peripheral blood mononuclear cells, obtained before pregnancy. Receptor source: a female donor with multiple sclerosis, enrolled in a pregnancy study. CDR3s include the opening cysteine and the closing phenylalanine or tryptophan. The order of the fields is J gene, CDR3 length, V gene, D gene, clone size, CDR3 protein, CDR3 DNA. D genes are given only for firm matches. Some rows mark clone size as missing; the rest say once, few, many or name a class of expanded clone.

J gene: TRBJ2-1
CDR3 length: 15
V gene: TRBV6-4
D gene: TRBD2
clone size: NA
CDR3 protein: CASSGTSGSSNEQFF
CDR3 DNA: TGTGCCAGCAGTGGGACTAGCGGGAGTAGCAATGAGCAGTTCTTC

J gene: TRBJ2-1
CDR3 length: 15
V gene: TRBV4-1
D gene: TRBD2
clone size: NA
CDR3 protein: CASREGILTYNEQFF
CDR3 DNA: TGCGCCAGCCGGGAGGGAATTCTTACCTACAATGAGCAGTTCTTC

J gene: TRBJ2-1
CDR3 length: 15
V gene: TRBV6-5
D gene: NA
clone size: NA
CDR3 protein: CASSYGPGAYNEQFF
CDR3 DNA: TGTGCCAGCAGTTACGGGCCGGGAGCCTACAATGAGCAGTTCTTC

J gene: TRBJ1-4
CDR3 length: 15
V gene: TRBV13
D gene: NA
clone size: NA
CDR3 protein: CASSFLKGDDEKLFF
CDR3 DNA: TGTGCCAGCAGCTTCCTCAAGGGGGATGACGAAAAACTGTTTTTT

J gene: TRBJ1-5
CDR3 length: 18
V gene: TRBV2
D gene: TRBD1
clone size: NA
CDR3 protein: CASSEQGDVFVGNQPQHF
CDR3 DNA: TGTGCCAGCAGTGAGCAGGGGGATGTGTTCGTTGGCAATCAGCCCCAGCATTTT

J gene: TRBJ2-1
CDR3 length: 18
V gene: TRBV4-1
D gene: TRBD2
clone size: NA
CDR3 protein: CASSSWGGGPSSYNEQFF
CDR3 DNA: TGCGCCAGCAGCTCGTGGGGGGGTGGGCCCAGCTCCTACAATGAGCAGTTCTTC

J gene: TRBJ1-1
CDR3 length: 11
V gene: TRBV25-1
D gene: NA
clone size: NA
CDR3 protein: CAVSWAGGAFF
CDR3 DNA: TGTGCTGTCTCTTGGGCGGGAGGAGCTTTCTTT

J gene: TRBJ2-3
CDR3 length: 15
V gene: TRBV27
D gene: TRBD1
clone size: once
CDR3 protein: CASGQTGSDTDTQYF
CDR3 DNA: TGTGCCAGCGGGCAGACAGGGTCTGACACAGATACGCAGTATTTT

J gene: TRBJ2-7
CDR3 length: 14
V gene: TRBV25-1
D gene: TRBD2
clone size: NA
CDR3 protein: CASSPRGGSYEQYF
CDR3 DNA: TGTGCCAGCAGTCCGCGGGGGGGCTCCTACGAGCAGTACTTC

J gene: TRBJ2-7
CDR3 length: 14
V gene: TRBV5-1
D gene: NA
clone size: NA
CDR3 protein: CASSFDTSSYEQYF
CDR3 DNA: TGCGCCAGCAGCTTTGACACCTCCTCCTACGAGCAGTACTTC

J gene: TRBJ1-1
CDR3 length: 15
V gene: TRBV7-9
D gene: NA
clone size: NA
CDR3 protein: CASSSTGGYATEAFF
CDR3 DNA: TGTGCCAGCAGCTCGACTGGTGGGTATGCCACTGAAGCTTTCTTT

J gene: TRBJ2-1
CDR3 length: 16
V gene: TRBV27
D gene: NA
clone size: NA
CDR3 protein: CASSFVADSSYNEQFF
CDR3 DNA: TGTGCCAGCAGTTTTGTTGCGGACAGCTCCTACAATGAGCAGTTCTTC

J gene: TRBJ2-3
CDR3 length: 17
V gene: TRBV4-3
D gene: TRBD2
clone size: NA
CDR3 protein: CASSHLAGGWSTDTQYF
CDR3 DNA: TGCGCCAGCAGCCATTTAGCGGGAGGTTGGAGTACAGATACGCAGTATTTT

J gene: TRBJ2-1
CDR3 length: 15
V gene: TRBV7-3
D gene: NA
clone size: NA
CDR3 protein: CASSLTSGPYNEQFF
CDR3 DNA: TGTGCCAGCAGCTTAACTAGCGGACCCTACAATGAGCAGTTCTTC

J gene: TRBJ2-3
CDR3 length: 15
V gene: TRBV5-1
D gene: TRBD1
clone size: NA
CDR3 protein: CASSGGTGTTDTQYF
CDR3 DNA: TGCGCCAGCAGCGGGGGGACAGGGACCACAGATACGCAGTATTTT

J gene: TRBJ1-5
CDR3 length: 17
V gene: TRBV11-3
D gene: NA
clone size: NA
CDR3 protein: CASSDLRERDSNQPQHF
CDR3 DNA: TGTGCCAGCAGCGACCTCAGGGAAAGGGATAGCAATCAGCCCCAGCATTTT

J gene: TRBJ2-7
CDR3 length: 18
V gene: TRBV10-1
D gene: TRBD1
clone size: few
CDR3 protein: CATSPRAGGSRRTYEQYF
CDR3 DNA: TGCGCCACCTCACCCCGGGCAGGGGGTAGTAGAAGAACCTACGAGCAGTACTTC

J gene: TRBJ2-7
CDR3 length: 14
V gene: TRBV7-8
D gene: NA
clone size: NA
CDR3 protein: CAIKREDSSYEQYF
CDR3 DNA: TGTGCCATCAAGAGGGAAGATAGCTCCTACGAGCAGTACTTC

J gene: TRBJ2-1
CDR3 length: 17
V gene: TRBV28
D gene: NA
clone size: NA
CDR3 protein: CASSPDPDSFYYNEQFF
CDR3 DNA: TGTGCCAGCAGTCCAGATCCCGACAGTTTTTATTACAATGAGCAGTTCTTC

J gene: TRBJ1-2
CDR3 length: 18
V gene: TRBV12-1
D gene: NA
clone size: NA
CDR3 protein: CASSDNLKTPTVVYGYTF
CDR3 DNA: TGTGCCAGCAGCGACAACCTCAAAACACCCACGGTGGTCTATGGCTACACCTTC

J gene: TRBJ2-2
CDR3 length: 15
V gene: TRBV19
D gene: TRBD2
clone size: NA
CDR3 protein: CASSIAGGLAGELFF
CDR3 DNA: TGTGCCAGTAGTATAGCGGGGGGACTGGCCGGGGAGCTGTTTTTT

J gene: TRBJ1-2
CDR3 length: 14
V gene: TRBV7-9
D gene: TRBD1
clone size: NA
CDR3 protein: CASSPRQGGDGYTF
CDR3 DNA: TGTGCCAGCAGCCCCCGACAGGGGGGCGATGGCTACACCTTC

J gene: TRBJ1-5
CDR3 length: 17
V gene: TRBV27
D gene: TRBD1
clone size: NA
CDR3 protein: CASSSTGGVYSNQPQHF
CDR3 DNA: TGTGCCAGCAGCAGCACAGGGGGCGTTTATAGCAATCAGCCCCAGCATTTT

J gene: TRBJ2-2
CDR3 length: 15
V gene: TRBV27
D gene: TRBD1
clone size: NA
CDR3 protein: CASSWDSSNTGELFF
CDR3 DNA: TGTGCCAGCAGTTGGGACAGTTCGAACACCGGGGAGCTGTTTTTT

J gene: TRBJ2-1
CDR3 length: 14
V gene: TRBV15
D gene: TRBD2
clone size: NA
CDR3 protein: CATSREHKAGEQFF
CDR3 DNA: TGTGCCACCAGCAGAGAACACAAAGCGGGGGAGCAGTTCTTC